This T cell receptor (beta chain) comes out of a study of cytomegalovirus exposure and HLA in healthy donors. Study-wide background: The same platform was used for the 100 to 150 validation repertoires and the roughly 680 first-cohort repertoires, a later analysis reported. Findings and caveats of the study: Among TCR beta chains, those listed as cytomegalovirus-associated numbered approximately 150. In vitro data verified a few CMV-associated chains as specific for CMV antigens.

TCRdb's copy holds only in-frame clones and misses some; the assay was immunoSEQ multiplex PCR. The sample records about 330,000 clones, 87% being singletons. In regard to this clone: What it recognizes is unknown.

The length of the CDR3 is 13 residues. Germline V gene data show CDR1 as SGDLS and CDR2 as YYNGEE. The V end was cut by 3 bases, the J end by 5 bases, with 9 bases between. The donors were members of the validation cohort comprising approximately 110 subjects, separate from the roughly 600-subject first cohort. The source of this sequence is a woman aged 25 to 39 in good health and CMV-seropositive. What was sequenced was PBMCs. The chain recombines TRBV9 with TRBJ2-1, with D uncertain. CDR3 DNA: TGTGCCAGCAGCGCGAGGTCTGACAATGAGCAGTTCTTC. This gives the protein CASSARSDNEQFF. The variable domain in full, completed from reference TRBV9 and TRBJ2-1, reads DSGVTQTPKHLITATGQRVTLRCSPRSGDLSVYWYQQSLDQGLQFLIQYYNGEERAKGNILERFSAQQFPDLHSELNLSSLELGDSALYFCASSARSDNEQFFGPGTRLTVL.